This paragraph covers one T cell receptor beta chain sequence. Participants came from about 23 US areas, aged about 18 to 89 years. Membership in each cohort depended on participant-reported clinical history. Recovered participants had two consecutive negative NP/OP PCR tests, healthcare professional clearance, or symptom resolution. These data originate in a study of blood T cell repertoires in COVID-19. In the study overall: There were acute and convalescent COVID-19 samples, and they came from the United States, Italy and Spain.

Some clones are missing from TCRdb's copy, which holds only in-frame ones; the method was immunoSEQ multiplex PCR. The data show about 480,000 clones, 75% to 90% seen once. Sequencing was performed on PBMCs or T cells enriched from blood (not recorded which). The sequence derives from an older woman who had recovered from COVID-19.

Written as DNA, the CDR3 is TGTGCCACCAGCAGGAACAGCTACGAGCAGTACGTC. Translation: CATSRNSYEQYV. The genes are TRBV15 and TRBJ2-7, with no clear D. With 3 bases removed from V and 3 bases from J, the gap between germline ends came to 6 bases. This CDR3 comprises 12 residues. Germline V gene data show CDR1 as LNHNV and CDR2 as YYDKDF (reference sequence).